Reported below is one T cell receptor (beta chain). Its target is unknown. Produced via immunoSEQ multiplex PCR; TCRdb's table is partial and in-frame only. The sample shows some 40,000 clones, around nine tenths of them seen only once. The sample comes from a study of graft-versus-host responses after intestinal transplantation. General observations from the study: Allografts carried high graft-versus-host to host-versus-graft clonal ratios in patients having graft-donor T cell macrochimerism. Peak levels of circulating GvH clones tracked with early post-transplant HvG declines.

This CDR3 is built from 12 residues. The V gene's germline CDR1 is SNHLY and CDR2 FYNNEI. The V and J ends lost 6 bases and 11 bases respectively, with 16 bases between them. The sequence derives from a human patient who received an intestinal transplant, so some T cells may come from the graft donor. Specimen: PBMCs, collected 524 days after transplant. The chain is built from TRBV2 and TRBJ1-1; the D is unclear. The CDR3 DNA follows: TGTGCCAGCAGAGATTCCAACGCCAAGGCTTTCTTT. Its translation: CASRDSNAKAFF.